The subject of this entry is one TCR beta chain. Antigen unknown. The CDR3 consists of 15 residues. Germline V lookup: CDR1 SGHRS, CDR2 YFSETQ. V was pared by 2 bases and J by 5 bases, with 7 bases of the junction left unmatched. The data stem from a study of cytomegalovirus exposure and HLA in healthy donors. Overall study results and limits: An ancestry cluster, one associated with Asian ancestry, reportedly showed fewer N-insertions than the approximately 670-donor mean in a later analysis. Later work found that TCR association rates differed between HLA loci; DRB1 had the most and HLA-C the fewest.

The primer mix had 60 Vbeta and 13 Jbeta primers. Repertoires were generated with immunoSEQ multiplex PCR, while TCRdb's copy carries only in-frame clones and drops some. Here the sample spans approximately 130,000 clones, 81% being singletons. What was sequenced was PBMCs. The gene calls are TRBV5-1 and TRBJ2-3; 8 bases agree with TRBD1. The source is a man in his forties in good health and CMV-seronegative. The CDR3 protein is CASSFLTGGGDTQYF. CDR3 nucleotides: TGCGCCAGCAGCTTCCTCACAGGGGGTGGAGATACGCAGTATTTT.